This is a list of T cell receptor beta chains from one sample in a study of cytomegalovirus exposure and HLA in healthy donors. Method: immunoSEQ multiplex PCR; TCRdb's copy keeps in-frame clones and lacks some. The data hold approximately 140,000 clones, with 70% to 80% observed a single time. Sequenced material: PBMCs. The receptors were sampled from a human donor in good health. Each CDR3 is given with its conserved first and last residue. The order of the fields is J gene, V gene, clone size, D gene, CDR3 DNA, CDR3 protein. A D gene is named only where the DNA matches it firmly. The listing skips clone size in some rows; elsewhere it reads once, few, many or a size class.

TRBJ2-7	TRBV7-2	-	TRBD1	TGTGCCAGCAGCTTGAGGGACAGGGGCTCCGAGCAGTACTTC	CASSLRDRGSEQYF
TRBJ2-7	TRBV6-4	-	TRBD2	TGTGCCAGGGAGGCGGGACTAAGACGGAGTCGCTACGAGCAGTACTTC	CAREAGLRRSRYEQYF
TRBJ1-2	TRBV5-6	-	TRBD1	TGTGCCAGCAGTGCTCTCTCGGGACAGGGTAACTATGGCTACACCTTC	CASSALSGQGNYGYTF
TRBJ2-1	TRBV27	-	-	TGTGCCAGCAGGCAACAGGGCCAGCAGTTCTTC	CASRQQGQQFF
TRBJ2-5	TRBV2	once	TRBD2	TGTGCCAGCAGTGAACGGGGGGTTCCACAAGAGACCCAGTACTTC	CASSERGVPQETQYF
TRBJ2-3	TRBV7-2	once	TRBD2	TGTGCCAGCAGGTCGAGACTAGCGGGGGGGGTATTCACAGATACGCAGTATTTT	CASRSRLAGGVFTDTQYF
TRBJ1-2	TRBV30	once	TRBD1	TGTGCCTGGAGCGGTGGACAGGGCTCCTATGGCTACACCTTC	CAWSGGQGSYGYTF
TRBJ1-5	TRBV6-6	-	TRBD1	TGTGCCAGCAGACCCGGACAGGTTAGCAATCAGCCCCAGCATTTT	CASRPGQVSNQPQHF
TRBJ2-5	TRBV7-9	-	TRBD2	TGTGCCAGCAGCTTAGGGGACTCGGGGGGAGAGCAGTACTTC	CASSLGDSGGEQYF
TRBJ1-1	TRBV30	-	-	TGTGCCTGTAATATGAACACTGAAGCTTTCTTT	CACNMNTEAFF
TRBJ2-7	TRBV6-6	-	-	TGTGCCAGCAGTCGACAGGCCTACGAGCAGTACTTC	CASSRQAYEQYF
TRBJ1-2	TRBV28	-	-	TGTGCCAGCAGGGGGCGTGCAGGACGTTCTAACTATGGCTACACCTTC	CASRGRAGRSNYGYTF
TRBJ2-6	TRBV18	-	-	TGTGCCAGCTCCACGGCAGGGGCGGGTGGGGCCAACGTCCTGACTTTC	CASSTAGAGGANVLTF
TRBJ2-1	TRBV25-1	once	TRBD2	TGTGCCAGCAGTGGGGCTAGCGGAGCCTACAATGAGCAGTTCTTC	CASSGASGAYNEQFF
TRBJ1-4	TRBV5-6	-	-	TGTGCCAGCAGCTTGCTACGGGTTAATGAAAAACTGTTTTTT	CASSLLRVNEKLFF
TRBJ2-7	TRBV25-1	-	-	TGTGCCAGCAGCAACACCTTGGCGGGGTCTTGGGACGAGCAGTACTTC	CASSNTLAGSWDEQYF
TRBJ2-5	TRBV11-2	-	TRBD2	TGTGCCAGCAGCCCAAATAGCGGGGGGCAGACCCAGTACTTC	CASSPNSGGQTQYF
TRBJ2-3	TRBV27	-	-	TGTGCCAGCAGTTTCTTGCCAGAAACAGATACGCAGTATTTT	CASSFLPETDTQYF